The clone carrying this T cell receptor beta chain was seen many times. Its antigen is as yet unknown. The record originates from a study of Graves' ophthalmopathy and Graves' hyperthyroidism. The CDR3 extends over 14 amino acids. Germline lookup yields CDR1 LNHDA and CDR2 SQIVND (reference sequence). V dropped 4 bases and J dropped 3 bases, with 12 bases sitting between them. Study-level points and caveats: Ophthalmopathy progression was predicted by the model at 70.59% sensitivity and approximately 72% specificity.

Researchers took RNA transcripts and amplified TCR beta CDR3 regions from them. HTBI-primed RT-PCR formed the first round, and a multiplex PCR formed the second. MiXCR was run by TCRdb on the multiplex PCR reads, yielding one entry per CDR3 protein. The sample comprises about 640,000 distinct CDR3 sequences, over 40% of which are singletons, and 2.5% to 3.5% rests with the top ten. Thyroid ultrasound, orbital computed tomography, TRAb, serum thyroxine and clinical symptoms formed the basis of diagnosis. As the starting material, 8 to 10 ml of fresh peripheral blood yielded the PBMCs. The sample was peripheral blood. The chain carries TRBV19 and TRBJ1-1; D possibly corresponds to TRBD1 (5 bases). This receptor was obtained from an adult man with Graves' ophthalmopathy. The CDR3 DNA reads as TGTGCCAGTAGTAAACCGGGAGGGGACACTGAAGCTTTCTTT. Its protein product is CASSKPGGDTEAFF.